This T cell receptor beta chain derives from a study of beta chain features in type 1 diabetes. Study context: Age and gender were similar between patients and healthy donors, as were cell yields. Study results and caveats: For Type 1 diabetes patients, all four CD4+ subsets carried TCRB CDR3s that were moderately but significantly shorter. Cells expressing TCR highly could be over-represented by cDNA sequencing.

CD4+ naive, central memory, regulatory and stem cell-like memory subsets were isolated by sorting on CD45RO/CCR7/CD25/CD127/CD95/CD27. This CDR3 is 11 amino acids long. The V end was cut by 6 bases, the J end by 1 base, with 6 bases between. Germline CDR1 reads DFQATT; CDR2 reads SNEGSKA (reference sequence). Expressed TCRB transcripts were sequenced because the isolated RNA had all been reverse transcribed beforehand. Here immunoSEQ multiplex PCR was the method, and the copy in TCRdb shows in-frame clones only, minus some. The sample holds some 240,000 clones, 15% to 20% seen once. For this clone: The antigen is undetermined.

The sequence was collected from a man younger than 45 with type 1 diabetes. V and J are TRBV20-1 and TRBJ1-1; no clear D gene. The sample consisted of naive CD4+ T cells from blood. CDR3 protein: CSAKRNTEAFF. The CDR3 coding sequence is TGCAGTGCAAAACGGAACACTGAAGCTTTCTTT.